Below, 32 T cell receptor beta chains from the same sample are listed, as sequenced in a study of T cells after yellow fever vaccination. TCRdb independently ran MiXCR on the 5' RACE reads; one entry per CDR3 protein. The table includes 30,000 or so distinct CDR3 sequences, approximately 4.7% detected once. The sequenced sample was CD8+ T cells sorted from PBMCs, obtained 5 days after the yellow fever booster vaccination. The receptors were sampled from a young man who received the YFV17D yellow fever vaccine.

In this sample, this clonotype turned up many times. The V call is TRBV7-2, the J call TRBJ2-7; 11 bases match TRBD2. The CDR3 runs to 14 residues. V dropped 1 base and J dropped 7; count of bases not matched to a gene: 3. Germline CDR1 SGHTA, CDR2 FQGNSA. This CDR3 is CASSLVAGGGEQYF. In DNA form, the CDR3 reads TGTGCCAGCAGCTTAGTAGCGGGAGGGGGGGAGCAGTACTTC. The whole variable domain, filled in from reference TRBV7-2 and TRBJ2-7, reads GAGVSQSPSNKVTEKGKDVELRCDPISGHTALYWYRQSLGQGLEFLIYFQGNSAPDKSGLPSDRFSAERTGGSVSTLTIQRTQQEDSAVYLCASSLVAGGGEQYFGPGTRLTVT.

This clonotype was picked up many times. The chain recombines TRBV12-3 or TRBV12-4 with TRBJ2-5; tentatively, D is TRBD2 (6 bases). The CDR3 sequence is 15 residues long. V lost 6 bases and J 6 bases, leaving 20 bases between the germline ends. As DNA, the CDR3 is TGTGCCAGCAGGCCTAGCGCCATGTCTCTACAGACCCAGTACTTC. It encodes CASRPSAMSLQTQYF.

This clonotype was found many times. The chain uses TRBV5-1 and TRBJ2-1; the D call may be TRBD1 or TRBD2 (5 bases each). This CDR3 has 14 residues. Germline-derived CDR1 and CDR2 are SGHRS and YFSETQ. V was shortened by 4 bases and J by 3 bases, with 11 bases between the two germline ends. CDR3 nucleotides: TGCGCCAGCAGCCTAGGGACGGACTACAATGAGCAGTTCTTC. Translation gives CASSLGTDYNEQFF.

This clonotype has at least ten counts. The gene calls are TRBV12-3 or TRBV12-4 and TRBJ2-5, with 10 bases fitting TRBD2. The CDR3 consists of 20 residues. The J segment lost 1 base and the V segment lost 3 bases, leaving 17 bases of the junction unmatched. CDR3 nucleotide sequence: TGTGCCAGCAGTTTTTATCCTGAAGCGGGAGGGGTGGTAGGCCAAGAGACCCAGTACTTC. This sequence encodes CASSFYPEAGGVVGQETQYF.

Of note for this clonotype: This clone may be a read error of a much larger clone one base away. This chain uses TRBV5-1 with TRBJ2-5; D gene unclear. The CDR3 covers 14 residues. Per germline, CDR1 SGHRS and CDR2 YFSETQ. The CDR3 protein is CAISLLGLQETQYF. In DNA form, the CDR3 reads TGCGCCATCAGCTTGTTGGGATTACAAGAGACCCAGTACTTC.

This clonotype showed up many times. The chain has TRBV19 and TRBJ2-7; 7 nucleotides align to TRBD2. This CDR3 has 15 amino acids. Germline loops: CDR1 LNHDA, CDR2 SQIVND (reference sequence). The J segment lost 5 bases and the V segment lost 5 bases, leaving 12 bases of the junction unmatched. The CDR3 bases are TGTGCCAGTAGTCTGTCGGCGGCGGGAGTCGACGAGCAGTACTTC. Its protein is CASSLSAAGVDEQYF.

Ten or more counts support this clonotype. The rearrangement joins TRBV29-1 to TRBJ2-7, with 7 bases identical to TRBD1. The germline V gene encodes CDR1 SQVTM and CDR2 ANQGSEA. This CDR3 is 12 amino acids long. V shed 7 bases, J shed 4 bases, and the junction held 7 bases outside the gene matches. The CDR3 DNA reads TGCAGCGAAGTGGGACAGCCATACGAGCAGTACTTC. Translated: CSEVGQPYEQYF.

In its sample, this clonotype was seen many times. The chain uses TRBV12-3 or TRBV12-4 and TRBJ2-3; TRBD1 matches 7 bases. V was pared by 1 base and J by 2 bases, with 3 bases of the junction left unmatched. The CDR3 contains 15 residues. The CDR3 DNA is TGTGCCAGCAGTTTAGGACAGGGACACACAGATACGCAGTATTTT. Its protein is CASSLGQGHTDTQYF.

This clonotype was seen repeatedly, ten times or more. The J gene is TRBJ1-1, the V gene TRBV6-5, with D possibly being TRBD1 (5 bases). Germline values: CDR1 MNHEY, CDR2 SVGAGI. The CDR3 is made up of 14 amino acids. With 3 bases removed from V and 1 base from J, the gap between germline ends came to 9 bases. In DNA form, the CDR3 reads TGTGCCAGCAGTTATGGACACTCGAACACTGAAGCTTTCTTT. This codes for CASSYGHSNTEAFF.

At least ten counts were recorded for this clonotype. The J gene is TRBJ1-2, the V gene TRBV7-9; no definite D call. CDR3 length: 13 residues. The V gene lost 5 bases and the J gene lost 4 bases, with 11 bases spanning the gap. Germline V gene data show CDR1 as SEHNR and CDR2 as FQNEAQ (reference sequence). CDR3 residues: CASSGVLTYGYTF. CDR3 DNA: TGTGCCAGCAGCGGCGTATTGACCTATGGCTACACCTTC. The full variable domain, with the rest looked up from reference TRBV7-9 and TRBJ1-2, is DTGVSQNPRHKITKRGQNVTFRCDPISEHNRLYWYRQTLGQGPEFLTYFQNEAQLEKSRLLSDRFSAERPKGSFSTLEIQRTEQGDSAMYLCASSGVLTYGYTFGSGTRLTVV.

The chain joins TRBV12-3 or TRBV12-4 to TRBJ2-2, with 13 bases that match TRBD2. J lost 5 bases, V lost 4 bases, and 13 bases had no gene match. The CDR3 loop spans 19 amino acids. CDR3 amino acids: CASSSHGLAGERVTGELFF. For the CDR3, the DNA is TGTGCCAGCAGTTCTCACGGACTAGCGGGAGAAAGGGTTACCGGGGAGCTGTTTTTT.

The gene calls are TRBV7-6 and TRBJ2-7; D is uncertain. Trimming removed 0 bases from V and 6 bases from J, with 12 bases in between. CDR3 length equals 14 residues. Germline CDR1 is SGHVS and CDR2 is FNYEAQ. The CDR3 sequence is CASSLAVPPGEQYF. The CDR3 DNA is TGTGCCAGCAGCTTAGCGGTGCCACCCGGCGAGCAGTACTTC.

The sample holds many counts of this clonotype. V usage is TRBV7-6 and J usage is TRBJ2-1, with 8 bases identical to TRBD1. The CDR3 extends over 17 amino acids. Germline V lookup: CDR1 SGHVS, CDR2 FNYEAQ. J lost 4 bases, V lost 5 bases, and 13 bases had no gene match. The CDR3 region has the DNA TGTGCCAGCAGCCCCCCGCCGGCAGGGGGCTTGTACAATGAGCAGTTCTTC. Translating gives CASSPPPAGGLYNEQFF. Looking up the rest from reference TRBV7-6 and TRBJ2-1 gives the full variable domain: GAGVSQSPRYKVTKRGQDVALRCDPISGHVSLYWYRQALGQGPEFLTYFNYEAQQDKSGLPNDRFSAERPEGSISTLTIQRTEQRDSAMYRCASSPPPAGGLYNEQFFGPGTRLTVL.

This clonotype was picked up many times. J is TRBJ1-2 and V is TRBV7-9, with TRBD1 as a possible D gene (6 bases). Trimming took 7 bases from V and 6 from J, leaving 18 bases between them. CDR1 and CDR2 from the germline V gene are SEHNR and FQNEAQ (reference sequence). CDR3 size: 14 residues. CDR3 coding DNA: TGTGCCAGCAACCGGCCGGGGGGCGCAGATGGCTACACCTTC. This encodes CASNRPGGADGYTF.

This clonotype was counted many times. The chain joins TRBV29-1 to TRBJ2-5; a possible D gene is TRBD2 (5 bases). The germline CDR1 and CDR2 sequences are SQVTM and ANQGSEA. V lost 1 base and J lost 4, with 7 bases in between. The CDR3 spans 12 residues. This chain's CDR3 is CSVEAEVETQYF. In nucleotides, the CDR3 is TGCAGCGTTGAAGCGGAGGTAGAGACCCAGTACTTC.

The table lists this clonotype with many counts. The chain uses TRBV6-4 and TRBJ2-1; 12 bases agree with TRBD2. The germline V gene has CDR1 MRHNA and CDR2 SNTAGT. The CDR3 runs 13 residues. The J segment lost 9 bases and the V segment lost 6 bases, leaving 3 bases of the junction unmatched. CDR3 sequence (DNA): TGTGCCAGCAGACCTAGCGGGAGGGGTGAGCAGTTCTTC. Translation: CASRPSGRGEQFF.

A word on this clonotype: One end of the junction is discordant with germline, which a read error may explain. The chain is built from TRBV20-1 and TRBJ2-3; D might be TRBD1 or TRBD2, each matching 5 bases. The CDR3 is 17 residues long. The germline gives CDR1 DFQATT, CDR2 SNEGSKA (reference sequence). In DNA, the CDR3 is TGCTGTGCTAGGGGAGTAGGACTTACTGAGGTCACAGATACGCAGTATTTT. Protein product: CCARGVGLTEVTDTQYF.

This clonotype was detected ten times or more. This CDR3 reads CASSQDTRGVRSNVLTF. The CDR3 DNA follows: TGCGCCAGCAGCCAAGATACGAGAGGCGTTAGGTCCAACGTCCTGACTTTC. The chain uses TRBV4-3 and TRBJ2-6; D uncertain. Trimming pared 0 bases from V and 8 bases from J, leaving 17 bases between. CDR1 is LGHNA and CDR2 is YSLEER in the germline V gene. The CDR3 extends over 17 amino acids.

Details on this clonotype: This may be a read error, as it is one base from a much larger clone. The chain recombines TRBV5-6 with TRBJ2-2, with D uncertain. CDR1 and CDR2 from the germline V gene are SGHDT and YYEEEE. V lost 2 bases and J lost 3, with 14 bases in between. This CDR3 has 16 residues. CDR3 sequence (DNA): TGTGCCAGCAGCTTTGTGAGGCAGGAGCACACCGGGGAGCTGTTTTTT. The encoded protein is CASSFVRQEHTGELFF.

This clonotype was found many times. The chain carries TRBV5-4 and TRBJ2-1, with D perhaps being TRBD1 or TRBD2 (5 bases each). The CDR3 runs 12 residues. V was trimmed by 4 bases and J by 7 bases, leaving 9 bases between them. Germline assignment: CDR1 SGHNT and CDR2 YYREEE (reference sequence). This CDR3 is CASSGTVNEQFF. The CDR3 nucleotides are TGTGCCAGCAGCGGGACCGTTAATGAGCAGTTCTTC.

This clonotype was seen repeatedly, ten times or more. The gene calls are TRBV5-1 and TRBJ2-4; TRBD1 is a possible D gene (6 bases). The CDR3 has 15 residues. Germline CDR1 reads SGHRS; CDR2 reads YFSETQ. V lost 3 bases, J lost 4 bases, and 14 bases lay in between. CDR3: CASSSGEGKKNIQYF. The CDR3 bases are TGCGCCAGCAGCTCAGGGGAAGGGAAAAAAAACATTCAGTACTTC.

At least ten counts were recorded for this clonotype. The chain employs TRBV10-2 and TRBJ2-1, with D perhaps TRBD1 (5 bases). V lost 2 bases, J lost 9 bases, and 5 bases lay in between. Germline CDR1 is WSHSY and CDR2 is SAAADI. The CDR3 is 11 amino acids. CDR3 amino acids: CASSERGEQFF. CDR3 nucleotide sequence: TGCGCCAGCAGTGAGAGGGGTGAGCAGTTCTTC.

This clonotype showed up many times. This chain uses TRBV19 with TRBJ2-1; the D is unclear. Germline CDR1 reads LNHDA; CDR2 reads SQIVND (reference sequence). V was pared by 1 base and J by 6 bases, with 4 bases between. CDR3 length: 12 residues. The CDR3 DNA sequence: TGTGCCAGTAGTATAGTCGGCAATGAGCAGTTCTTC. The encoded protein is CASSIVGNEQFF.

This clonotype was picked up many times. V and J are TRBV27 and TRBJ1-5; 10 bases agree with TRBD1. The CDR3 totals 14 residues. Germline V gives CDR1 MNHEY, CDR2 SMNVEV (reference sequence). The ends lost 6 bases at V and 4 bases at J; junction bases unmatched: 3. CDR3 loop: CASSRQGANQPQHF. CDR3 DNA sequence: TGTGCCAGCAGCCGACAGGGGGCGAATCAGCCCCAGCATTTT.

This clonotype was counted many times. In DNA, the CDR3 is TGTGCCAGCAGCCATAATTGGTACGAGCAGTACTTC. Residues: CASSHNWYEQYF. This rearrangement joins TRBV16 to TRBJ2-7; D uncertain. The V end was cut by 3 bases, the J end by 4 bases, with 7 bases between. Per the germline V gene, CDR1 is KGHSY and CDR2 is FQNENV. The CDR3 is 12 amino acids.

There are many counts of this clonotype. The CDR3 coding sequence is TGCAGCGTTGAACCCCGAGAAGCCGGGGAGCTGTTTTTT. Protein product: CSVEPREAGELFF. The gene calls are TRBV29-1 and TRBJ2-2; D is undetermined. Trimming took 2 bases from V and 6 from J, leaving 10 bases between them. Germline CDR1 SQVTM, CDR2 ANQGSEA. This CDR3 comprises 13 residues.

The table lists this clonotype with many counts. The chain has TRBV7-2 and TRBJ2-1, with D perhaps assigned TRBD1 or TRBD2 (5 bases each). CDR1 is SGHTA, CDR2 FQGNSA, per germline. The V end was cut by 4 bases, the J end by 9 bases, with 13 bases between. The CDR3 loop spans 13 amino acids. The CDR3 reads CASSSGPGTEQFF. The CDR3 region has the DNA TGTGCCAGCAGCTCCGGTCCGGGGACTGAGCAGTTCTTC. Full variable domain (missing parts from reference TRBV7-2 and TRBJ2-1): GAGVSQSPSNKVTEKGKDVELRCDPISGHTALYWYRQSLGQGLEFLIYFQGNSAPDKSGLPSDRFSAERTGGSVSTLTIQRTQQEDSAVYLCASSSGPGTEQFFGPGTRLTVL.

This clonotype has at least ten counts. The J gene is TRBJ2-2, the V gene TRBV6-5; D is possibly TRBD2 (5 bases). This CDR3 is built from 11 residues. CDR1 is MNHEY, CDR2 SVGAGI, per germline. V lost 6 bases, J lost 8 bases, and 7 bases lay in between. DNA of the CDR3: TGTGCCAGCAGGTCGGGAGGGGAGCTGTTTTTT. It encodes CASRSGGELFF.

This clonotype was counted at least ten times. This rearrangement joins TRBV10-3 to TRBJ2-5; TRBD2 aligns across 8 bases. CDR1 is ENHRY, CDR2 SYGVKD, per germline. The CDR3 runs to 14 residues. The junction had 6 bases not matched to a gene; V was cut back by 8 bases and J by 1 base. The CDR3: CAIAAGDFQETQYF. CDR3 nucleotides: TGTGCCATCGCAGCGGGGGATTTCCAAGAGACCCAGTACTTC.

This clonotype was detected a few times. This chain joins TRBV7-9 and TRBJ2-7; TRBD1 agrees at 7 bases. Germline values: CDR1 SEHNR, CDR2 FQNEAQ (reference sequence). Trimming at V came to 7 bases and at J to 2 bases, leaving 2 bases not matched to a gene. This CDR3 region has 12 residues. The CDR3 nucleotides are TGTGCCAGCACGACAGGGACCTACGAGCAGTACTTC. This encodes CASTTGTYEQYF.

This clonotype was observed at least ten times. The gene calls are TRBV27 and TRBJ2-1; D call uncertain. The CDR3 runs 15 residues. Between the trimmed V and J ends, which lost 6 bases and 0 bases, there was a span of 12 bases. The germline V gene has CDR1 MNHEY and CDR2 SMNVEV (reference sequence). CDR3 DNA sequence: TGTGCCAGCAGAGAACTATTAAACTCCTACAATGAGCAGTTCTTC. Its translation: CASRELLNSYNEQFF.

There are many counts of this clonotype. CDR3 sequence: CSAILRGTYEQYF. For the CDR3, the DNA is TGCAGTGCTATCCTCCGGGGGACCTACGAGCAGTACTTC. The chain links TRBV20-1 to TRBJ2-7; D perhaps matches TRBD2 (6 bases). V was shortened by 4 bases and J by 2 bases, with 12 bases between the two germline ends. The CDR3 consists of 13 residues. Germline V gene lookup returns CDR1 DFQATT and CDR2 SNEGSKA (reference sequence).